This TCR beta chain originates from a study of cytomegalovirus exposure and HLA in healthy donors. Study overall: Inside one of the first data releases sat around 85 million unique TCRs taken from HLA-typed donors.

Use of 60 Vbeta and 13 Jbeta primers characterized the PCR. Generated by immunoSEQ multiplex PCR, the TCRdb table keeps only in-frame clones and is missing some. The table lists more than 200,000 clones, with 0.75% to 1% in the top ten. Sequenced input: PBMCs. The source of this sequence is a woman aged 25 to 39 in good health and CMV-seropositive.

The CDR3 protein is CASSLVNPVTEAFF. CDR3 DNA: TGTGCCAGCAGCTTGGTCAATCCGGTCACTGAAGCTTTCTTT. This chain links TRBV7-9 with TRBJ1-1; D remains ambiguous. This CDR3 has 14 amino acids. The V end was cut by 3 bases, the J end by 4 bases, with 12 bases between. The V gene's germline CDR1 is SEHNR and CDR2 FQNEAQ (reference sequence).